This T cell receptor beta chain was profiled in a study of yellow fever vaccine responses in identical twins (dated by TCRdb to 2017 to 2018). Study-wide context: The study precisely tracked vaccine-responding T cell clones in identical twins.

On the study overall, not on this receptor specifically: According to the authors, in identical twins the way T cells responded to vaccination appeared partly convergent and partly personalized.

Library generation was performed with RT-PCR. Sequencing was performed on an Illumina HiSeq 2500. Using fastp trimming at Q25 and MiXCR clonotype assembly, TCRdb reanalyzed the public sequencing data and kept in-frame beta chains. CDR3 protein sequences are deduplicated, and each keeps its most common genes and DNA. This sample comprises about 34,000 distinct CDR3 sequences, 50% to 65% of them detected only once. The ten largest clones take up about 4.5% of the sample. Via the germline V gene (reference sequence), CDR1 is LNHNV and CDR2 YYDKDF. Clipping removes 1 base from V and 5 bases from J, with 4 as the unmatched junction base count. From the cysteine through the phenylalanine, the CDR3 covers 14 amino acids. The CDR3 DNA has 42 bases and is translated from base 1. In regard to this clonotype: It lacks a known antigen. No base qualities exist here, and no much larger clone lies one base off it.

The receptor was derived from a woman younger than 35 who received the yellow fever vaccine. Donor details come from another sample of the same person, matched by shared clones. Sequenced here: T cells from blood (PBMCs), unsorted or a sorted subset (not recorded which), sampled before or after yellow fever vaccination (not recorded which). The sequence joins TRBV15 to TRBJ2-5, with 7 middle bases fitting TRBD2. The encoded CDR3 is CATSRAAGKETQYF. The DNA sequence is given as TGTGCCACCAGCAGAGCAGCGGGGAAGGAGACCCAGTACTTC.